The 26 T cell receptor beta chains below all came from one sample that was sequenced in a study of graft-versus-host responses after intestinal transplantation. Libraries were prepared by immunoSEQ multiplex PCR; TCRdb keeps only in-frame clonotypes and omits some of them. The sample gives under 150,000 clones, just over 90% of which show up once; 0.16% is in the top ten. These receptors' antigens are unknown. The source was unstimulated CD4+ T cells sorted from spleen or lymph node cells, collected before intestinal transplant. All receptors derive from a human donor who received an intestinal transplant.

This clone has only one observation. This sequence joins TRBV5-1 and TRBJ2-2; a possible D gene is TRBD2 (6 bases). The germline CDR1 and CDR2 sequences are SGHRS and YFSETQ. This CDR3 has 15 amino acids. The V and J ends lost 4 bases and 5 bases respectively, with 15 bases between them. CDR3 nucleotide sequence: TGCGCCAGCAGCCCGACCCGGGGGAGGACCGGGGAGCTGTTTTTT. This encodes CASSPTRGRTGELFF.

The chain carries TRBV4-2 and TRBJ2-3, with 10 bases that match TRBD2. This CDR3 comprises 16 residues. Germline trimming cut 0 bases from V and 5 bases from J; bases unmatched to any gene: 5. Germline CDR1 and CDR2: LGHNA and YNFKEQ. The DNA for the CDR3 is TGTGCCAGCAGCCAAGAACGGCTAGCGGGGGTAGATACGCAGTATTTT. Its translation is CASSQERLAGVDTQYF.

This chain joins TRBV30 and TRBJ2-2; D is possibly TRBD2 (6 bases). Germline V gene sequence: CDR1 GTSNPN, CDR2 SVGIG (reference sequence). V lost 8 bases, J lost 0 bases, and 22 bases lay in between. CDR3 length: 17 amino acids. The CDR3 DNA reads as TGTGCCGGCCGATCGGGACTGCTTTTCGCGAACACCGGGGAGCTGTTTTTT. It translates to CAGRSGLLFANTGELFF.

CDR3 nucleotides: TGTGCCAGCAGTTTACACCGGAACACTGAAGCTTTCTTT. Translating gives CASSLHRNTEAFF. The V and J genes are TRBV27 and TRBJ1-1; no clear D gene. In germline, CDR1 is MNHEY, CDR2 SMNVEV (reference sequence). CDR3 length: 13 residues. The V and J ends lost 2 bases and 1 base respectively, with 5 bases between them.

The V and J genes are TRBV19 and TRBJ2-1, with 10 positions matching TRBD1. V dropped 5 bases and J dropped 4; count of bases not matched to a gene: 2. The CDR3 loop spans 14 amino acids. Germline V lookup: CDR1 LNHDA, CDR2 SQIVND (reference sequence). DNA of the CDR3: TGTGCCAGTAGTTGGGGACAGGGGTACAATGAGCAGTTCTTC. The encoded protein is CASSWGQGYNEQFF.

The V and J genes are TRBV9 and TRBJ1-3, with a possible D match to TRBD1 (5 bases). Germline V gene lookup returns CDR1 SGDLS and CDR2 YYNGEE. The CDR3 runs 17 residues. V was trimmed by 0 bases and J by 0 bases, leaving 13 bases between them. DNA of the CDR3: TGTGCCAGCAGCGTAGCTCCAGCAGGGAGCTCTGGAAACACCATATATTTT. It is translated as CASSVAPAGSSGNTIYF.

The chain uses TRBV4-2 and TRBJ2-1; D might be TRBD2 (5 bases). V was pared by 5 bases and J by 5 bases, with 13 bases between. CDR3 length equals 14 residues. Germline V gives CDR1 LGHNA, CDR2 YNFKEQ. CDR3 nucleotide sequence: TGTGCCAGCAGCTTCGGGGAAGTTAACAATGAGCAGTTCTTC. Translating gives CASSFGEVNNEQFF.

V usage is TRBV15 and J usage is TRBJ2-7; no firm D call. The germline gives CDR1 LNHNV, CDR2 YYDKDF (reference sequence). CDR3 length equals 12 residues. V lost 5 bases and J 6 bases, leaving 11 bases between the germline ends. CDR3 sequence: CATSSTVGEQYF. The CDR3 coding sequence is TGTGCCACCAGCTCCACGGTGGGCGAGCAGTACTTC.

The chain uses TRBV10-3 and TRBJ1-1; D ambiguous. V shed 8 bases and J shed 10 bases, with 14 bases lying between them. This CDR3 is 11 amino acids long. Per germline, CDR1 ENHRY and CDR2 SYGVKD. The CDR3 region has the DNA TGTGCCATCGGCATGTCCGGAGGAGCTTTCTTT. Translating it yields CAIGMSGGAFF.

V is TRBV18 and J is TRBJ2-3, with D perhaps matching TRBD1 (5 bases). The V gene's germline CDR1 is KGHSH and CDR2 LQKENI. The CDR3 spans 16 residues. Deletions cut 6 bases from V and 1 base from J, with 17 bases between. DNA for the CDR3: TGTGCCAGCTCTAAGGCAAAGGGGCCCCGCACAGATACGCAGTATTTT. Encoded protein: CASSKAKGPRTDTQYF.

The chain is built from TRBV7-3 and TRBJ2-2, with 7 bases that match TRBD1. CDR3 length: 16 amino acids. Looked up from germline, CDR1 is SGHTA and CDR2 is FQGTGA. The trim removed 5 bases at V and 5 bases at J, leaving 11 bases unmatched. The CDR3 here is CASSPAGTDITGELFF. In DNA form, the CDR3 reads TGTGCCAGCAGCCCCGCCGGGACAGATATTACCGGGGAGCTGTTTTTT.

The V gene is TRBV5-1, the J gene TRBJ1-2; 7 bases line up with TRBD1. Per germline, CDR1 SGHRS and CDR2 YFSETQ. Trimming at V came to 4 bases and at J to 5 bases, leaving 8 bases not matched to a gene. The CDR3 is made up of 14 amino acids. As DNA, the CDR3 is TGCGCCAGCAGCACCCGGACAGGAACTTATGGCTACACCTTC. Its protein product is CASSTRTGTYGYTF.

The V call is TRBV10-2, the J call TRBJ2-3, with TRBD1 matching over 9 bases. The V gene's germline CDR1 is WSHSY and CDR2 SAAADI. The CDR3 is made up of 17 amino acids. The V gene end was trimmed by 5 bases and the J gene end by 7 bases; junction bases not matched to a gene: 16. The CDR3 sequence is CASSLQGAGTTQHTQYF. The CDR3, as DNA: TGCGCCAGCAGTTTACAGGGGGCCGGCACCACACAACATACGCAGTATTTT.

The J gene is TRBJ2-7, the V gene TRBV13; a possible D gene is TRBD2 (5 bases). This CDR3 region has 13 residues. Trimming removed 6 bases at V and 0 bases at J, with 9 bases between. Germline V CDR1 and CDR2: PRHDT, FYEKMQ (reference sequence). CDR3: CASRYGNSYEQYF. For the CDR3, the DNA is TGTGCCAGCAGGTACGGGAACTCCTACGAGCAGTACTTC.

The chain carries TRBV5-5 and TRBJ2-7; 10 bases agree with TRBD1. V shed 1 base, J shed 6 bases, and the junction held 16 bases outside the gene matches. CDR3 length: 18 amino acids. Germline lookup yields CDR1 SGHKS and CDR2 YYEKEE (reference sequence). For the CDR3, the DNA is TGTGCCAGCAGCTTGCATCACGGGACAGGGGCCCTCCCTATCGAGCAGTACTTC. This encodes CASSLHHGTGALPIEQYF.

This clone was recorded only once. The chain has TRBV7-2 and TRBJ1-2; 8 nucleotides match TRBD1. Germline V gene sequence: CDR1 SGHTA, CDR2 FQGNSA. This CDR3 contains 13 residues. Trimming removed 6 bases from V and 4 bases from J; junction bases left unmatched: 4. CDR3 sequence: CASRLDRAYGYTF. The CDR3 nucleotides are TGTGCCAGCAGGCTGGACAGGGCCTATGGCTACACCTTC.

The V and J genes are TRBV4-2 and TRBJ2-5; 7 bases align to TRBD2. The CDR3 totals 17 residues. V gave up 0 bases and J gave up 5 bases; unmatched junction bases: 12. Germline V CDR1 and CDR2: LGHNA, YNFKEQ. The CDR3 loop reads CASSQERRALADETQYF. In DNA form, the CDR3 reads TGTGCCAGCAGCCAAGAACGCCGAGCTCTAGCGGATGAGACCCAGTACTTC.

On this clone: The identical CDR3 is also encoded by other nucleotide sequences in the sample. The DNA of the CDR3 is TGCGCCAGCAGCACAGGGACCGGAGAGACCCAGTACTTC. It is translated as CASSTGTGETQYF. This rearrangement joins TRBV5-1 to TRBJ2-5; possibly TRBD1 for D (6 bases). The germline V gene has CDR1 SGHRS and CDR2 YFSETQ. Trimming took off 4 bases at V and 4 bases at J, with 11 bases between the two ends. The CDR3 is made up of 13 amino acids.

This clone occurred once. The gene calls are TRBV15 and TRBJ2-5, with D perhaps TRBD1 (6 bases). The CDR3 runs to 15 residues. The germline V gene has CDR1 LNHNV and CDR2 YYDKDF (reference sequence). The V end was cut by 0 bases, the J end by 3 bases, with 11 bases between. The CDR3 region is CATSRELNREETQYF. The CDR3 DNA sequence: TGTGCCACCAGCAGAGAGTTAAACAGGGAAGAGACCCAGTACTTC.

The rearrangement joins TRBV9 to TRBJ2-2, with D possibly being TRBD1 (6 bases). From germline, CDR1 is SGDLS and CDR2 YYNGEE. The CDR3 has 16 amino acids. With 3 bases removed from V and 2 bases from J, the gap between germline ends came to 14 bases. CDR3 sequence: CASSARDNLNTGELFF. The CDR3 bases are TGTGCCAGCAGCGCCCGGGACAACCTAAACACCGGGGAGCTGTTTTTT.

V and J are TRBV5-1 and TRBJ1-4, with 7 bases fitting TRBD1. This CDR3 has 14 amino acids. Losses at the gene ends were 3 bases for V and 3 bases for J; bases not matched to a gene: 2. Looked up from germline, CDR1 is SGHRS and CDR2 is YFSETQ. The CDR3 loop is CASSSGTANEKLFF. The CDR3 DNA follows: TGCGCCAGCAGCTCCGGGACAGCTAATGAAAAACTGTTTTTT.

The chain joins TRBV7-2 to TRBJ1-2; D unresolved. V lost 1 base, J lost 4 bases, and 16 bases lay in between. The CDR3 spans 16 residues. Per the germline V gene, CDR1 is SGHTA and CDR2 is FQGNSA. This CDR3 is CASSLGQDLWGYGYTF. In nucleotides, the CDR3 is TGTGCCAGCAGCTTAGGGCAGGACCTCTGGGGCTATGGCTACACCTTC. Full variable domain (outside the CDR3, taken from reference TRBV7-2 and TRBJ1-2): GAGVSQSPSNKVTEKGKDVELRCDPISGHTALYWYRQSLGQGLEFLIYFQGNSAPDKSGLPSDRFSAERTGGSVSTLTIQRTQQEDSAVYLCASSLGQDLWGYGYTFGSGTRLTVV.

The rearrangement joins TRBV5-1 to TRBJ1-4; 7 bases match TRBD1. From germline, CDR1 is SGHRS and CDR2 YFSETQ. The CDR3 contains 14 residues. The trim removed 1 base at V and 6 bases at J, leaving 3 bases unmatched. The CDR3 loop reads CASSLTGADEKLFF. CDR3 DNA: TGCGCCAGCAGCTTGACAGGGGCCGATGAAAAACTGTTTTTT.

The V and J genes are TRBV18 and TRBJ1-6; weak D call: TRBD1 (6 bases). Germline assignment: CDR1 KGHSH and CDR2 LQKENI. The CDR3 loop spans 14 amino acids. V dropped 1 base and J dropped 7 bases, with 8 bases sitting between them. In DNA, the CDR3 is TGTGCCAGCTCACCACGACAGGAGAATTCACCCCTCCACTTT. Encoded protein: CASSPRQENSPLHF.

A single count supports this clone. The chain couples TRBV18 to TRBJ2-5; 8 bases match TRBD2. Germline V gene lookup returns CDR1 KGHSH and CDR2 LQKENI. The J segment lost 4 bases and the V segment lost 0 bases, leaving 1 base of the junction unmatched. The CDR3 runs 14 residues. CDR3 nucleotide sequence: TGTGCCAGCTCACCACCGGCGGGGGGAGAGACCCAGTACTTC. This translates into CASSPPAGGETQYF.

The chain combines TRBV5-1 with TRBJ2-7, with TRBD1 matching over 7 bases. V was pared by 7 bases and J by 3 bases, with 10 bases of the junction left unmatched. Germline lookup yields CDR1 SGHRS and CDR2 YFSETQ. The CDR3 is 14 amino acids. CDR3 in amino acids: CASAQQTGDYEQYF. CDR3 DNA: TGCGCCAGCGCTCAACAAACAGGGGACTACGAGCAGTACTTC.